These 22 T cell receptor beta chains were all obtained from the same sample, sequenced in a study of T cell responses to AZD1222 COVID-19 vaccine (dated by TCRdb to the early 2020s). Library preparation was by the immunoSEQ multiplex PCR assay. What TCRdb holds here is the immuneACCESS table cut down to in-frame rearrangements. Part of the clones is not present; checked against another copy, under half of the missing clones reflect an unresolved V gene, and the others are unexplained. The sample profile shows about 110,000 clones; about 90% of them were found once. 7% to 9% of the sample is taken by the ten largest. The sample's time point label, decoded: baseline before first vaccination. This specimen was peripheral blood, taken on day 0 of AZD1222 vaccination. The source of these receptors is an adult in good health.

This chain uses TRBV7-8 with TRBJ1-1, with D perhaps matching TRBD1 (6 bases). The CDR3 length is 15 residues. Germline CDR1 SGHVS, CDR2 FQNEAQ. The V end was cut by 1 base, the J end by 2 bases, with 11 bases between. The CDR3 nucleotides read TGTGCCAGCAGCTTAGAGGGGGTAACCAACACTGAAGCTTTCTTT. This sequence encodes CASSLEGVTNTEAFF.

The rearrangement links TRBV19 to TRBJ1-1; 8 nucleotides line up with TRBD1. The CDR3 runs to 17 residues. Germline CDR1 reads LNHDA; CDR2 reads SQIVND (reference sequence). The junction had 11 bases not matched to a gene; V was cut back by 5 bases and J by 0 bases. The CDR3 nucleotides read TGTGCCAGTAGTTCCCGTCCGGGACAGGATCTGAACACTGAAGCTTTCTTT. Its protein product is CASSSRPGQDLNTEAFF.

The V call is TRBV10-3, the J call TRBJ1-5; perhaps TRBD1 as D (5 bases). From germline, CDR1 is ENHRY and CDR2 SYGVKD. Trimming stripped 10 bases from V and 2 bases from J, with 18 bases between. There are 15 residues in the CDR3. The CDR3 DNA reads TGTGCCACCAACTCTGTGGGGCGAGGCAATCAGCCCCAGCATTTT. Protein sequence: CATNSVGRGNQPQHF.

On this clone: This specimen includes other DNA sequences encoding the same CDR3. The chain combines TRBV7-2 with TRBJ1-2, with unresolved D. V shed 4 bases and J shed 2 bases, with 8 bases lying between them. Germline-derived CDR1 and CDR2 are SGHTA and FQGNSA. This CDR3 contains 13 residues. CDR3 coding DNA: TGTGCCAGCAGCTCTGGCATCAACTATGGCTACACCTTC. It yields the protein CASSSGINYGYTF.

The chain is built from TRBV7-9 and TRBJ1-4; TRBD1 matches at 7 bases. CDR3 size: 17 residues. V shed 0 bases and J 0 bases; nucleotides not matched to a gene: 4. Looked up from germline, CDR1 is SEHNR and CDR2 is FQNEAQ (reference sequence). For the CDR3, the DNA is TGTGCCAGCAGCTTAGCCTACGACAGGGCAACTAATGAAAAACTGTTTTTT. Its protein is CASSLAYDRATNEKLFF.

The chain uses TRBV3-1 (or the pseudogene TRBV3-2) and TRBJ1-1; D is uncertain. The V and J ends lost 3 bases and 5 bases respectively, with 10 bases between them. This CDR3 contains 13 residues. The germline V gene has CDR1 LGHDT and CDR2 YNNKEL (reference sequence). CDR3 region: CASSHPGRTEAFF. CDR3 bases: TGTGCCAGCAGCCACCCCGGGAGGACTGAAGCTTTCTTT.

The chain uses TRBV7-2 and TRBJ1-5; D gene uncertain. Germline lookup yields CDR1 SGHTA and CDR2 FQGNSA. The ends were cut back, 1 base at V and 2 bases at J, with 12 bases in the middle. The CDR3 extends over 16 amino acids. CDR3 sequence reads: CASSLGTRVGNQPQHF. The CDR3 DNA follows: TGTGCCAGCAGCTTAGGGACTAGGGTTGGCAATCAGCCCCAGCATTTT.

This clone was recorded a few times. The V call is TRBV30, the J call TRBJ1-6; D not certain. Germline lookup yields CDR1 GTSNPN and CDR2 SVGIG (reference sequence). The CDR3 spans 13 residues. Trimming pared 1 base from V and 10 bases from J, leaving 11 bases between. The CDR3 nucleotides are TGTGCCTGGAGTGGAGGTATTCGGTCACCCCTCCACTTT. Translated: CAWSGGIRSPLHF.

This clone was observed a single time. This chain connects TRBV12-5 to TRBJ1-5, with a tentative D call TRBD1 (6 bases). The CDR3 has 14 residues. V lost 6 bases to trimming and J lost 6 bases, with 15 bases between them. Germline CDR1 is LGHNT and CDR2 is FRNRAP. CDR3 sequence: CASGIQGWSQPQHF. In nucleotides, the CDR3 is TGTGCTAGTGGCATACAGGGATGGAGTCAGCCCCAGCATTTT. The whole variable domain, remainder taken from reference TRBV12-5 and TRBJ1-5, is DARVTQTPRHKVTEMGQEVTMRCQPILGHNTVFWYRQTMMQGLELLAYFRNRAPLDDSGMPKDRFSAEMPDATLATLKIQPSEPRDSAVYFCASGIQGWSQPQHFGDGTRLSIL.

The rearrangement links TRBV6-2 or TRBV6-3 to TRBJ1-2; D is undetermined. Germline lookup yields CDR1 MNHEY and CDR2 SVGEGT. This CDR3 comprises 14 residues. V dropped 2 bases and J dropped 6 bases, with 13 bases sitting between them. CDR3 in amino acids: CASSYLGIGDGYTF. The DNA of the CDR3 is TGTGCCAGCAGTTACCTGGGCATCGGAGATGGCTACACCTTC.

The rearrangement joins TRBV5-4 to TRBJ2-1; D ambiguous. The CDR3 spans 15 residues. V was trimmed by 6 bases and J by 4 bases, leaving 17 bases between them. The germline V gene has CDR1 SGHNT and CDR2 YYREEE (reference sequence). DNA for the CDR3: TGTGCCAGCACCTCCCTGGCGTCCCTTTACAATGAGCAGTTCTTC. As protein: CASTSLASLYNEQFF.

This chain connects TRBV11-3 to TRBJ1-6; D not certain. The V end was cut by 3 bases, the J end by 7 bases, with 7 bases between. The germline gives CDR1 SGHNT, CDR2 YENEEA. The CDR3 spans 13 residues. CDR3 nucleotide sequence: TGTGCCAGCAGCTTGGCCCTCAATTCACCCCTCCACTTT. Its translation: CASSLALNSPLHF.

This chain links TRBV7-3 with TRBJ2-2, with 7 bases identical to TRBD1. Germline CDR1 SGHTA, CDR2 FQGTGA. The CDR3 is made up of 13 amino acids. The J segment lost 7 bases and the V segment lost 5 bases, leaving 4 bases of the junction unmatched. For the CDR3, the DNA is TGTGCCAGCAGCGGACAGGCAAACGGGGAGCTGTTTTTT. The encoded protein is CASSGQANGELFF.

In DNA, the CDR3 is TGTGCCAGTAGTCGCCTATCCTACAATGAGCAGTTCTTC. This codes for CASSRLSYNEQFF. The chain uses TRBV19 and TRBJ2-1, with D unresolved. V lost 5 bases and J 1 base, leaving 6 bases between the germline ends. CDR1 is LNHDA, CDR2 SQIVND, per germline (reference sequence). The CDR3 is 13 residues long.

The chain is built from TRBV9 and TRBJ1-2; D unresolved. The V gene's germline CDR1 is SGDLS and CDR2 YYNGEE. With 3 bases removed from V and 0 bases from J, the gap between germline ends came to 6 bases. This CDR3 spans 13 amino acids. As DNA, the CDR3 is TGTGCCAGCAGCGAAGGAGCTAACTATGGCTACACCTTC. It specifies CASSEGANYGYTF.

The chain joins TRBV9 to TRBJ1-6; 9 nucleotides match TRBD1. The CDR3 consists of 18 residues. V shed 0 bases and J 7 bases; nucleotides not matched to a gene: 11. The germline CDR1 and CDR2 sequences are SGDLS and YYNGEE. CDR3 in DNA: TGTGCCAGCAGCGTAGGACAGGGGGAGAGCGGTTTCAATTCACCCCTCCACTTT. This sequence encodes CASSVGQGESGFNSPLHF.

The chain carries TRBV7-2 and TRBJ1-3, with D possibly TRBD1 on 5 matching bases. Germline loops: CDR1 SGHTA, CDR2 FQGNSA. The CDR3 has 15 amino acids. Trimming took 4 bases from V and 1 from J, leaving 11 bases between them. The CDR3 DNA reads TGTGCCAGCAGCTCAGGGCCCTCGTCTGGAAACACCATATATTTT. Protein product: CASSSGPSSGNTIYF.

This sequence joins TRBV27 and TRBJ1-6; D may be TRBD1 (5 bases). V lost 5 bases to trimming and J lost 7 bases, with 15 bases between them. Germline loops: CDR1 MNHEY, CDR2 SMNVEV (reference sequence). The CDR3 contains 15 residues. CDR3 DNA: TGTGCCAGCAGTACCTCGGGCAGGGCGAATTCACCCCTCCACTTT. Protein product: CASSTSGRANSPLHF.

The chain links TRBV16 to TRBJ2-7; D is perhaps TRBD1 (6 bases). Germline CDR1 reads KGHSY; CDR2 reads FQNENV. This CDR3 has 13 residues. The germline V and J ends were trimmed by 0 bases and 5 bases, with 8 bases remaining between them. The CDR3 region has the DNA TGTGCCAGCAGCCAATCGACAGGCAACGAGCAGTACTTC. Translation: CASSQSTGNEQYF.

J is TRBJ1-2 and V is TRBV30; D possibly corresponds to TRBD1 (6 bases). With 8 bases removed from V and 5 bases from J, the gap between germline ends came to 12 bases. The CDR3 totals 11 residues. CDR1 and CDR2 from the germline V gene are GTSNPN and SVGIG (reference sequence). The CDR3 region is CAGSQGYGYTF. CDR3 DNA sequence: TGTGCCGGTTCACAGGGTTATGGCTACACCTTC.

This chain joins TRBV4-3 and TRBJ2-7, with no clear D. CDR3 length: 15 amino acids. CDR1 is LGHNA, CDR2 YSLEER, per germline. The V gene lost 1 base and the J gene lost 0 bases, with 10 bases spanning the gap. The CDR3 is CASSQAIRSSYEQYF. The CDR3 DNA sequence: TGCGCCAGCAGCCAAGCCATCAGGAGCTCCTACGAGCAGTACTTC.

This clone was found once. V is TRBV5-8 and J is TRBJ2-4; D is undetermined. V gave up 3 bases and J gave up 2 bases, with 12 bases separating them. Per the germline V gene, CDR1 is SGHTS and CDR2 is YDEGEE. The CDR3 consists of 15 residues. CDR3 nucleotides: TGTGCCAGCAGCTCGACCAGGTTGTCCAAAAACATTCAGTACTTC. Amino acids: CASSSTRLSKNIQYF.